The 14 T cell receptor beta chains listed next were all sequenced from one sample in a study of CD4 T cells in relation to SARS-CoV-2 and coronaviruses (dated by TCRdb to about 2021). What these receptors recognize is not known. Library method: the immunoSEQ multiplex PCR assay. TCRdb limited this immuneACCESS table to in-frame rearrangements with V and J called. A share of clones is missing; checked studies link under half to unresolved V genes, and the rest is unexplained. For this sample there are about 26,000 clones; roughly 76% appear just once. 15% to 20% of the sample goes to the ten largest clones. CD4+ T cells from unexposed donors were collected before the COVID-19 pandemic (2011-2018). After less than 13 days of culture, CD4+ T cells were isolated with the EasySep CD4+ T cell isolation kit. Material for sequencing was CD4+ T cells from PBMCs, cultured in vitro. These TCRs come from a human donor in good health.

The chain links TRBV28 to TRBJ2-4; D assignment may be TRBD1 or TRBD2 (7 bases each). This CDR3 has 17 amino acids. With 5 bases removed from V and 1 base from J, the gap between germline ends came to 18 bases. The germline gives CDR1 MDHEN, CDR2 SYDVKM. The CDR3 reads CASSPPQGRDAKNIQYF. DNA for the CDR3: TGTGCCAGCAGTCCCCCACAGGGGAGGGATGCCAAAAACATTCAGTACTTC.

This clone was detected once. The chain is built from TRBV10-3 and TRBJ2-7; 7 bases match TRBD2. The length of the CDR3 is 16 residues. Germline values: CDR1 ENHRY, CDR2 SYGVKD. The V gene end was trimmed by 8 bases and the J gene end by 4 bases; junction bases not matched to a gene: 17. CDR3 coding DNA: TGTGCCATCGGGAGGGAACTAGTCTTTTCTCCTTACGAGCAGTACTTC. This sequence encodes CAIGRELVFSPYEQYF.

This chain joins TRBV12-3 or TRBV12-4 and TRBJ1-2; 10 bases align to TRBD1. The length of the CDR3 is 13 residues. Trimming removed 4 bases from V and 8 bases from J; junction bases left unmatched: 4. In DNA form, the CDR3 reads TGTGCCAGCAGTTCAGGGACAGGGGTAGGCTACACCTTC. Translated: CASSSGTGVGYTF.

The chain uses TRBV19 and TRBJ1-3, with D unresolved. V was pared by 5 bases and J by 0 bases, with 11 bases between. The CDR3 is 15 amino acids. Germline CDR1 LNHDA, CDR2 SQIVND (reference sequence). The CDR3 nucleotides are TGTGCCAGTAGTGCCGCGTTCGACTCTGGAAACACCATATATTTT. It codes for CASSAAFDSGNTIYF.

This sequence joins TRBV20-1 and TRBJ2-3; unclear D gene. V was trimmed by 3 bases and J by 8 bases, leaving 9 bases between them. CDR3 size: 11 residues. The germline gives CDR1 DFQATT, CDR2 SNEGSKA (reference sequence). CDR3 protein: CSASLDGTQYF. CDR3 bases: TGCAGTGCTAGCTTAGACGGTACGCAGTATTTT.

The V call is TRBV18, the J call TRBJ2-3; D unclear. There are 12 residues in the CDR3. Germline CDR1 reads KGHSH; CDR2 reads LQKENI. Trimming took off 2 bases at V and 7 bases at J, with 7 bases between the two ends. The CDR3: CASSPRPHTQYF. For the CDR3, the DNA is TGTGCCAGCTCACCAAGGCCCCATACGCAGTATTTT.

This chain joins TRBV5-6 and TRBJ1-1, with TRBD1 matching over 9 bases. Germline V gene sequence: CDR1 SGHDT, CDR2 YYEEEE. J lost 1 base, V lost 4 bases, and 8 bases had no gene match. The CDR3 is 16 amino acids. For the CDR3, the DNA is TGTGCCAGCAGCCAAACAGGGGGCTGGTCGAACACTGAAGCTTTCTTT. Translation gives CASSQTGGWSNTEAFF.

This chain links TRBV7-9 with TRBJ2-7; possibly TRBD2 for D (5 bases). V lost 5 bases to trimming and J lost 7 bases, with 15 bases between them. The germline gives CDR1 SEHNR, CDR2 FQNEAQ (reference sequence). The CDR3 has 13 amino acids. The CDR3 spells CASSQDSTGEQYF. The CDR3 DNA is TGTGCCAGCAGCCAGGACTCTACGGGTGAGCAGTACTTC.

This clone was counted between two and nine times. The chain couples TRBV14 to TRBJ1-1; 7 nucleotides line up with TRBD1. Losses at the gene ends were 2 bases for V and 1 base for J; bases not matched to a gene: 4. Germline lookup yields CDR1 SGHDN and CDR2 FVKESK. CDR3 length: 15 residues. The CDR3 protein is CASSQLRTGNTEAFF. The CDR3 coding sequence is TGTGCCAGCAGCCAACTACGGACAGGGAACACTGAAGCTTTCTTT.

This clone was seen a few times. The J gene is TRBJ1-6, the V gene TRBV5-6; TRBD1 aligns across 10 bases. V trimming: 5 bases; J trimming: 5 bases; junction bases outside the gene matches: 16. Germline loops: CDR1 SGHDT, CDR2 YYEEEE. The CDR3 length is 19 residues. CDR3: CASSLPGQGTFIDNSPLHF. DNA of the CDR3: TGTGCCAGCAGTTTACCGGGACAGGGGACGTTTATTGATAATTCACCCCTCCACTTT. Combining the CDR3 with reference TRBV5-6 and TRBJ1-6 gives the whole variable domain DAGVTQSPTHLIKTRGQQVTLRCSPKSGHDTVSWYQQALGQGPQFIFQYYEEEERQRGNFPDRFSGHQFPNYSSELNVNALLLGDSALYLCASSLPGQGTFIDNSPLHFGNGTRLTVT.

The gene calls are TRBV7-3 and TRBJ2-7; 8 bases line up with TRBD2. The CDR3 is 13 amino acids. Trimming took 6 bases from V and 5 from J; bases not matched to a gene: 6. Germline V gene sequence: CDR1 SGHTA, CDR2 FQGTGA. The CDR3 spells CASSTTGGNEQYF. The CDR3 DNA follows: TGTGCCAGCAGTACCACGGGAGGGAACGAGCAGTACTTC.

The chain uses TRBV4-2 and TRBJ1-2, with a tentative D call TRBD1 (5 bases). CDR1 and CDR2 from the germline V gene are LGHNA and YNFKEQ. With 0 bases removed from V and 3 bases from J, the gap between germline ends came to 5 bases. CDR3 length: 13 amino acids. The CDR3 reads CASSQEGDYGYTF. In nucleotides, the CDR3 is TGTGCCAGCAGCCAAGAAGGGGACTATGGCTACACCTTC.

The CDR3 bases are TGTGCCAGCAGTGAAGGGACAGGGGGTTCCGGCTACACCTTC. Its translation: CASSEGTGGSGYTF. The chain combines TRBV2 with TRBJ1-2; 10 bases line up with TRBD1. J gave up 8 bases and V 1 base, and 4 bases lay outside the gene matches. From germline, CDR1 is SNHLY and CDR2 FYNNEI. The CDR3 has 14 residues.

The chain employs TRBV6-5 and TRBJ1-2; 7 positions match TRBD1. V lost 2 bases and J lost 4; bases outside the gene matches: 10. This CDR3 has 16 amino acids. The germline gives CDR1 MNHEY, CDR2 SVGAGI. DNA of the CDR3: TGTGCCAGCAGTTACCGGGACAGCTTCGGAGCCTATGGCTACACCTTC. It codes for CASSYRDSFGAYGYTF.